This T cell receptor (beta chain) was identified during a study of OX40 agonist ivuxolimab in advanced cancers. Findings of the study overall: Relatively little clonal expansion, among the lowest observed, appeared in partial responders at 0.1-3.0 mg/kg.

This clone has just one count. What it binds is unknown. The CDR3 length is 15 residues. The germline CDR1 and CDR2 sequences are SGHVS and FQNEAQ. V gave up 0 bases and J gave up 9 bases, with 15 bases separating them. Sequencing used immunoSEQ multiplex PCR; TCRdb keeps in-frame clones, though not all of them. The sample lists about 64,000 clones, more than 85% occurring once. This chain uses TRBV7-8 with TRBJ2-1, with D hard to call. This receptor was taken from an adult with an advanced solid tumor such as melanoma, head and neck, liver or kidney cancer. Material: CD4+ or CD8+ T cells sorted from blood, obtained in a trial of the OX40 agonist ivuxolimab. CDR3 amino acids: CASSLAGSERSEQFF. The CDR3 nucleotides are TGTGCCAGCAGCTTAGCGGGAAGCGAGAGGAGTGAGCAGTTCTTC.